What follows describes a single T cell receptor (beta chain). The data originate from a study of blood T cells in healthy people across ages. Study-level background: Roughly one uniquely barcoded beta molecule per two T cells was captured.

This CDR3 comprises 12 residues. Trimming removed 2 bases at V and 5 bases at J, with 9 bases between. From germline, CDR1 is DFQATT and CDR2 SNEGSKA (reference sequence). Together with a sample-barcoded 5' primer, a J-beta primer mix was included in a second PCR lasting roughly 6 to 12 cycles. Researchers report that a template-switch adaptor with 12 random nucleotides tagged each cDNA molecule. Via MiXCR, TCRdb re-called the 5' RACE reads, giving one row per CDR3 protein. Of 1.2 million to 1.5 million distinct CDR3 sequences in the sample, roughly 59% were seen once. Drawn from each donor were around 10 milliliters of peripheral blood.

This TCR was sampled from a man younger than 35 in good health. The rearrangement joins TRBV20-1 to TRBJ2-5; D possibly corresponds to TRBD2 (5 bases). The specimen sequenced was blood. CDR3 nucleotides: TGCAGTGCTAGATCCCGCGGGGAGACCCAGTACTTC. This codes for CSARSRGETQYF.